This T cell receptor (beta chain) was recorded in a study of post-analysis software for immune sequencing data. Notes on the study in general: Significantly lower normalized Chao1 diversity was seen in multiple sclerosis patients than in controls. Samples made in the same batch grouped tightly together by F measure. In patients, roughly 5 TRBV segments were more frequent than in controls, with TRBV5-6, TRBV5-1 and TRBV20-1 among them.

In its sample, this clonotype was seen once. The antigen is undetermined. The authors incorporated unique molecular identifiers into the TCR beta cDNA libraries. A population of roughly 0.9 to 11 million T cells gave rise to 450,000 to 500,000 cDNA molecules. One entry per CDR3 protein results from TCRdb running MiXCR on the PCR reads. The sample contains roughly 870,000 distinct CDR3 sequences, roughly 50% of which appear only once. Per the germline V gene, CDR1 is DFQATT and CDR2 is SNEGSKA (reference sequence). The CDR3 is 17 residues long. The junction had 12 bases not matched to a gene; V was cut back by 5 bases and J by 0 bases.

The chain combines TRBV20-1 with TRBJ2-4; 8 nucleotides align to TRBD2. Sequencing used blood. The receptor's source is a girl aged 5-17 years with multiple sclerosis. In DNA, the CDR3 is TGCAGTGCTCGCTCACTAGCGGCGAAACTAGCCAAAAACATTCAGTACTTC. The encoded protein is CSARSLAAKLAKNIQYF.